This entry is about one T cell receptor (beta chain). The sample comes from a study of blood T cell repertoires in COVID-19. The CDR3 runs 12 residues. CDR1 and CDR2 (germline): SNHLY, FYNNEI. Trimming pared 6 bases from V and 6 bases from J, leaving 9 bases between. TCRdb's table, derived via immunoSEQ multiplex PCR, lists solely in-frame clones and lacks some. This sample has under 200,000 clones, with roughly nine tenths found just once. Material: peripheral blood. The receptor's source is a man aged 55 to 70 with active or convalescent COVID-19. The chain joins TRBV2 to TRBJ1-5; D ambiguous. CDR3 region: CASSENGQPQHF. Here the CDR3 DNA reads TGTGCCAGCAGCGAGAATGGTCAGCCCCAGCATTTT.